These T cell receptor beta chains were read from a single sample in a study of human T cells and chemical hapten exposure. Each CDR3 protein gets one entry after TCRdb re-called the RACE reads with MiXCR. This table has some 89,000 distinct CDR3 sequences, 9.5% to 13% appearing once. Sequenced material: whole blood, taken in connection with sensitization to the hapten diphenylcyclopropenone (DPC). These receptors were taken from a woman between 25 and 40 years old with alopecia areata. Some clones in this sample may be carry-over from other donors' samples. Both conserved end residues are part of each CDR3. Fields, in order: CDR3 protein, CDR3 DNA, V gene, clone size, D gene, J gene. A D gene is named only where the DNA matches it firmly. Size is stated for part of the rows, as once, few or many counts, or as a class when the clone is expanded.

cdr3_aa: CASSLLVHTDTQYF; cdr3_nt: TGTGCCAGCAGTTTATTAGTCCACACAGATACGCAGTATTTT; v_call: TRBV12-3/TRBV12-4; clone_size: many; d_call: .; j_call: TRBJ2-3
cdr3_aa: CASSLGSDHPYEQYF; cdr3_nt: TGTGCCAGCAGCTTAGGGTCAGATCACCCCTACGAGCAGTACTTC; v_call: TRBV7-2; clone_size: .; d_call: .; j_call: TRBJ2-7
cdr3_aa: CAISDGRGRNTEAFF; cdr3_nt: TGTGCCATCAGTGATGGACGGGGGAGGAACACTGAAGCTTTCTTT; v_call: TRBV10-3; clone_size: few; d_call: .; j_call: TRBJ1-1
cdr3_aa: CASSRDRAYEQYF; cdr3_nt: TGTGCCAGCAGCCGGGACAGGGCCTACGAGCAGTACTTC; v_call: TRBV3-1; clone_size: many; d_call: TRBD1; j_call: TRBJ2-7
cdr3_aa: CASSPGYTSGRANTGELFF; cdr3_nt: TGTGCCAGCAGTCCAGGCTACACTAGCGGGAGAGCGAACACCGGGGAGCTGTTTTTT; v_call: TRBV6-5; clone_size: .; d_call: TRBD2; j_call: TRBJ2-2
cdr3_aa: CASSQPPMGISTNEKLFF; cdr3_nt: TGTGCCAGCAGCCAACCACCGATGGGTATATCAACTAATGAAAAACTGTTTTTT; v_call: TRBV4-2; clone_size: few; d_call: .; j_call: TRBJ1-4
cdr3_aa: CASRRGTFSTGELFF; cdr3_nt: TGTGCCAGCAGGAGGGGGACTTTCAGCACCGGGGAGCTGTTTTTT; v_call: TRBV5-6; clone_size: .; d_call: .; j_call: TRBJ2-2
cdr3_aa: CASGRGRDYGYTF; cdr3_nt: TGTGCCAGCGGGAGGGGGCGCGACTATGGCTACACCTTC; v_call: TRBV9; clone_size: .; d_call: TRBD1; j_call: TRBJ1-2
cdr3_aa: CASSLSRVPYEQYF; cdr3_nt: TGTGCCAGCAGTTTATCGAGGGTGCCCTACGAGCAGTACTTC; v_call: TRBV27; clone_size: few; d_call: .; j_call: TRBJ2-7
cdr3_aa: CASKQPNSPLHF; cdr3_nt: TGTGCCAGTAAACAGCCGAATTCACCCCTCCACTTT; v_call: TRBV19; clone_size: few; d_call: .; j_call: TRBJ1-6
cdr3_aa: CASSPGGGLLRYEQYF; cdr3_nt: TGTGCCAGCAGTCCGGGTGGCGGGCTACTACGGTACGAGCAGTACTTC; v_call: TRBV6-5; clone_size: many; d_call: .; j_call: TRBJ2-7
cdr3_aa: CAISPSLYEQYF; cdr3_nt: TGTGCCATCAGTCCCTCACTATACGAGCAGTACTTC; v_call: TRBV10-3; clone_size: .; d_call: .; j_call: TRBJ2-7
cdr3_aa: CASSLGPLAGNTGELFF; cdr3_nt: TGTGCCAGCAGCTTAGGGCCACTAGCGGGCAACACCGGGGAGCTGTTTTTT; v_call: TRBV11-3; clone_size: .; d_call: TRBD2; j_call: TRBJ2-2
cdr3_aa: CASSYGQGYSPLHF; cdr3_nt: TGTGCCAGCAGTTACGGGCAGGGATATTCACCCCTCCACTTT; v_call: TRBV6-5; clone_size: .; d_call: .; j_call: TRBJ1-6
cdr3_aa: CASSVTSSGTDTQYF; cdr3_nt: TGTGCCAGCAGCGTAACGTCTAGCGGCACAGATACGCAGTATTTT; v_call: TRBV9; clone_size: many; d_call: .; j_call: TRBJ2-3
cdr3_aa: CASSRLLGVEGYTF; cdr3_nt: TGTGCCAGCAGTAGGCTATTGGGGGTGGAAGGCTACACCTTC; v_call: TRBV28; clone_size: .; d_call: .; j_call: TRBJ1-2
cdr3_aa: CASIHQGAKNYGYTF; cdr3_nt: TGTGCCAGCATTCATCAGGGGGCCAAAAACTATGGCTACACCTTC; v_call: TRBV28; clone_size: few; d_call: TRBD1; j_call: TRBJ1-2
cdr3_aa: CSVGQGYGYTF; cdr3_nt: TGCAGCGTTGGACAGGGGTATGGCTACACCTTC; v_call: TRBV29-1; clone_size: few; d_call: TRBD1; j_call: TRBJ1-2
cdr3_aa: CASSPIRTDHTDTQYF; cdr3_nt: TGTGCCAGCTCACCAATCAGGACAGACCACACAGATACGCAGTATTTT; v_call: TRBV18; clone_size: many; d_call: .; j_call: TRBJ2-3
cdr3_aa: CASSPTSGASYEQYF; cdr3_nt: TGTGCCAGCTCACCGACTAGCGGGGCATCCTACGAGCAGTACTTC; v_call: TRBV18; clone_size: few; d_call: TRBD2; j_call: TRBJ2-7
cdr3_aa: CASSLDGLGQYF; cdr3_nt: TGCGCCAGCAGCTTGGATGGATTAGGACAGTACTTC; v_call: TRBV5-1; clone_size: many; d_call: .; j_call: TRBJ2-7
cdr3_aa: CASSQGPSGSSTDTQYF; cdr3_nt: TGCGCCAGCAGCCAAGGGCCCAGCGGGTCTAGCACAGATACGCAGTATTTT; v_call: TRBV4-1; clone_size: many; d_call: .; j_call: TRBJ2-3
cdr3_aa: CASSQGRAAFF; cdr3_nt: TGTGCCAGCAGCCAAGGCCGGGCGGCTTTCTTT; v_call: TRBV14; clone_size: few; d_call: .; j_call: TRBJ1-1
cdr3_aa: CASSPQSGGNTGELFF; cdr3_nt: TGTGCCAGCAGTCCGCAAAGCGGGGGGAACACCGGGGAGCTGTTTTTT; v_call: TRBV12-3/TRBV12-4; clone_size: few; d_call: TRBD2; j_call: TRBJ2-2
cdr3_aa: CASSSGLAGASYNEQFF; cdr3_nt: TGTGCCAGCAGTTCGGGACTAGCGGGAGCTTCCTACAATGAGCAGTTCTTC; v_call: TRBV6-5; clone_size: many; d_call: TRBD2; j_call: TRBJ2-1
cdr3_aa: CSVSQGSGQPQHF; cdr3_nt: TGCAGCGTGTCACAGGGGTCAGGACAGCCCCAGCATTTT; v_call: TRBV29-1; clone_size: many; d_call: TRBD1; j_call: TRBJ1-5
cdr3_aa: CASSQGLPTYNEQFF; cdr3_nt: TGTGCCAGCAGCCAAGGACTTCCAACCTACAATGAGCAGTTCTTC; v_call: TRBV3-1; clone_size: many; d_call: .; j_call: TRBJ2-1
cdr3_aa: CASSLDIDEQFF; cdr3_nt: TGTGCCAGCAGCTTAGATATTGATGAGCAGTTCTTC; v_call: TRBV11-3; clone_size: .; d_call: .; j_call: TRBJ2-1
cdr3_aa: CASRDRVLETQYF; cdr3_nt: TGTGCCAGCAGGGACAGGGTACTCGAGACCCAGTACTTC; v_call: TRBV7-2; clone_size: .; d_call: TRBD1; j_call: TRBJ2-5
cdr3_aa: CSARMGYEQYF; cdr3_nt: TGCAGTGCTAGAATGGGCTACGAGCAGTACTTC; v_call: TRBV20-1; clone_size: many; d_call: .; j_call: TRBJ2-7
cdr3_aa: CSAGPSLYGYTF; cdr3_nt: TGCAGTGCTGGACCCTCGCTCTATGGCTACACCTTC; v_call: TRBV20-1; clone_size: many; d_call: .; j_call: TRBJ1-2
cdr3_aa: CASSSLPKGTQYF; cdr3_nt: TGTGCCAGCAGCTCGCTACCAAAGGGGACCCAGTACTTC; v_call: TRBV7-3; clone_size: .; d_call: .; j_call: TRBJ2-5
cdr3_aa: CASSKAPNTGELFF; cdr3_nt: TGTGCCAGCAGCAAGGCTCCGAACACCGGGGAGCTGTTTTTT; v_call: TRBV7-9; clone_size: once; d_call: .; j_call: TRBJ2-2
cdr3_aa: CASSPSRENIQYF; cdr3_nt: TGCGCCAGCAGTCCTTCGCGGGAAAACATTCAGTACTTC; v_call: TRBV23-1; clone_size: few; d_call: .; j_call: TRBJ2-4
cdr3_aa: CASSSQDRVADTQYF; cdr3_nt: TGTGCCAGTAGTTCCCAGGACAGGGTGGCAGATACGCAGTATTTT; v_call: TRBV19; clone_size: few; d_call: TRBD1; j_call: TRBJ2-3
cdr3_aa: CASSVAPNEQFF; cdr3_nt: TGTGCCAGCAGTGTTGCTCCCAATGAGCAGTTCTTC; v_call: TRBV28; clone_size: .; d_call: .; j_call: TRBJ2-1
cdr3_aa: CASSPNRGYEAFF; cdr3_nt: TGTGCCAGCAGCCCAAACAGGGGTTACGAAGCTTTCTTT; v_call: TRBV7-6; clone_size: .; d_call: TRBD1; j_call: TRBJ1-1
cdr3_aa: CASSQDSRGTNTGELFF; cdr3_nt: TGTGCCAGCAGCCAAGATTCTCGGGGGACGAACACCGGGGAGCTGTTTTTT; v_call: TRBV4-2; clone_size: few; d_call: .; j_call: TRBJ2-2
cdr3_aa: CAWSVRQIYGYTF; cdr3_nt: TGTGCCTGGAGTGTAAGACAGATCTATGGCTACACCTTC; v_call: TRBV30; clone_size: many; d_call: .; j_call: TRBJ1-2
cdr3_aa: CASSPAPEKTGELFF; cdr3_nt: TGTGCCAGCAGCCCCGCTCCGGAAAAAACCGGGGAGCTGTTTTTT; v_call: TRBV3-1; clone_size: few; d_call: .; j_call: TRBJ2-2
cdr3_aa: CASSLTPGHGYTF; cdr3_nt: TGTGCCAGCAGCTTAACTCCCGGTCATGGCTACACCTTC; v_call: TRBV7-3; clone_size: many; d_call: .; j_call: TRBJ1-2
cdr3_aa: CASSAGQGVNQPQHF; cdr3_nt: TGTGCCAGCAGCGCGGGACAGGGGGTCAATCAGCCCCAGCATTTT; v_call: TRBV7-9; clone_size: many; d_call: TRBD1; j_call: TRBJ1-5
cdr3_aa: CASSLSTGTGGEETQYF; cdr3_nt: TGTGCCAGCAGCTTATCCACCGGGACAGGGGGCGAAGAGACCCAGTACTTC; v_call: TRBV7-9; clone_size: many; d_call: TRBD1; j_call: TRBJ2-5
cdr3_aa: CASSPTLPSGGSSYNEQFF; cdr3_nt: TGTGCCAGCAGCCCGACCCTCCCCTCGGGGGGTAGCTCCTACAATGAGCAGTTCTTC; v_call: TRBV4-2; clone_size: .; d_call: TRBD2; j_call: TRBJ2-1
cdr3_aa: CASRRTGMNTEAFF; cdr3_nt: TGCGCCAGCCGACGGACAGGGATGAACACTGAAGCTTTCTTT; v_call: TRBV4-1; clone_size: many; d_call: TRBD1; j_call: TRBJ1-1
cdr3_aa: CASSPEGPNYEQYF; cdr3_nt: TGTGCCAGCAGCCCGGAAGGGCCGAACTACGAGCAGTACTTC; v_call: TRBV6-2/TRBV6-3; clone_size: few; d_call: .; j_call: TRBJ2-7
cdr3_aa: CSAGGGQRNSPLHF; cdr3_nt: TGCAGTGCTGGGGGCGGACAGCGGAATTCACCCCTCCACTTT; v_call: TRBV20-1; clone_size: .; d_call: .; j_call: TRBJ1-6
cdr3_aa: CASSLTGSVTEAFF; cdr3_nt: TGTGCCAGCAGCTTGACAGGGAGCGTCACTGAAGCTTTCTTT; v_call: TRBV5-6; clone_size: few; d_call: .; j_call: TRBJ1-1
cdr3_aa: CASTITGTQYF; cdr3_nt: TGTGCCAGCACCATTACGGGTACGCAGTATTTT; v_call: TRBV7-2; clone_size: many; d_call: .; j_call: TRBJ2-3